What follows are 27 T cell receptor beta chains derived from one specimen sequenced in a study of somatic mutations in cytotoxic T cells in rheumatoid arthritis. Method: immunoSEQ multiplex PCR; TCRdb's copy keeps in-frame clones and lacks some. The repertoire holds some 20,000 clones, with around 84% as singletons. Material: CD8+ T cells sorted from blood. Receptor source: a woman aged 45-60 years in good health.

This clone was recorded only once. The chain links TRBV4-1 to TRBJ2-2; 12 bases align to TRBD2. Germline values: CDR1 MGHRA, CDR2 YSYEKL. This CDR3 has 18 residues. V shed 4 bases, J shed 6 bases, and the junction held 12 bases outside the gene matches. The CDR3 DNA sequence: TGCGCCAGCAGCCCCTGGGCTAGCGGGGGGGAGGCGGCCGGGGAGCTGTTTTTT. This sequence encodes CASSPWASGGEAAGELFF.

In its sample, this clone was seen a few times. This chain connects TRBV2 to TRBJ1-2, with no clear D. V was cut by 2 bases and J by 5 bases, with 15 bases left in between. The germline CDR1 and CDR2 sequences are SNHLY and FYNNEI. The CDR3 has 15 residues. CDR3 DNA: TGTGCCAGCAGTGAATCTCCGTCGGCCCGGTATGGCTACACCTTC. Protein: CASSESPSARYGYTF. Full variable domain (missing parts from reference TRBV2 and TRBJ1-2): EPEVTQTPSHQVTQMGQEVILRCVPISNHLYFYWYRQILGQKVEFLVSFYNNEISEKSEIFDDQFSVERPDGSNFTLKIRSTKLEDSAMYFCASSESPSARYGYTFGSGTRLTVV.

Relative to its sample, this clone is medium-sized. CDR3 sequence (DNA): TGTGCCAGCAGTGGAAACCTAGCGGGGATGAACGAGCAGTACTTC. Translation gives CASSGNLAGMNEQYF. This sequence joins TRBV2 and TRBJ2-7; 9 bases map to TRBD2. The V and J ends lost 4 bases and 5 bases, in that order; junction bases with no gene match: 9. Germline V gene sequence: CDR1 SNHLY, CDR2 FYNNEI. CDR3 length equals 15 residues.

V is TRBV4-3 and J is TRBJ1-3; weak D call: TRBD1 (5 bases). Germline V gene lookup returns CDR1 LGHNA and CDR2 YSLEER. Trimming took 1 base from V and 2 from J, leaving 9 bases between them. The CDR3 is made up of 15 amino acids. CDR3 sequence: CASSQGGGTGNTIYF. The CDR3 nucleotides are TGCGCCAGCAGCCAAGGGGGGGGAACTGGAAACACCATATATTTT.

The chain carries TRBV29-1 and TRBJ1-2; D gene ambiguous. This CDR3 contains 13 residues. Per germline, CDR1 SQVTM and CDR2 ANQGSEA. Trimming left V 1 base short and J 8 bases short, with 14 bases between. DNA of the CDR3: TGCAGCGTTGAAGGGGTGACGGGCCCGGGCTACACCTTC. Amino acids: CSVEGVTGPGYTF.

The chain uses TRBV5-8 and TRBJ2-7; D unresolved. Trimming left V 0 bases short and J 1 base short, with 8 bases between. The germline V gene encodes CDR1 SGHTS and CDR2 YDEGEE. CDR3 size: 14 residues. CDR3 sequence: CASSLGAESYEQYF. The CDR3, as DNA: TGTGCCAGCAGCTTGGGGGCGGAATCCTACGAGCAGTACTTC.

The rearrangement links TRBV9 to TRBJ1-1; D perhaps matches TRBD1 (5 bases). Germline lookup yields CDR1 SGDLS and CDR2 YYNGEE. The CDR3 contains 15 residues. Trimming removed 7 bases from V and 3 bases from J, with 19 bases in between. The DNA for the CDR3 is TGTGCCAGCCGGCCGGGTGCGGGGCGATACACTGAAGCTTTCTTT. Protein product: CASRPGAGRYTEAFF.

V usage is TRBV7-9 and J usage is TRBJ2-5; D remains unclear. The V and J ends lost 1 base and 4 bases respectively, with 13 bases between them. From germline, CDR1 is SEHNR and CDR2 FQNEAQ (reference sequence). There are 15 residues in the CDR3. The CDR3 loop reads CASSLVLGLGETQYF. The DNA for the CDR3 is TGTGCCAGCAGCTTAGTTTTGGGCCTCGGAGAGACCCAGTACTTC.

The chain recombines TRBV12-5 with TRBJ1-1; 9 bases match TRBD1. Germline lookup yields CDR1 LGHNT and CDR2 FRNRAP. The V and J ends lost 2 bases and 3 bases, in that order; junction bases with no gene match: 10. The CDR3 is 17 amino acids. The chain's CDR3 is CASGLYPGTGQDTEAFF. Here the CDR3 DNA reads TGTGCTAGTGGTTTGTACCCCGGGACAGGGCAGGACACTGAAGCTTTCTTT.

The genes are TRBV9 and TRBJ1-5, with D possibly being TRBD1 (5 bases). V gave up 0 bases and J gave up 7 bases, with 14 bases separating them. The CDR3 is 15 residues long. The V gene's germline CDR1 is SGDLS and CDR2 YYNGEE. The CDR3 coding sequence is TGTGCCAGCAGCGTAGGAGGGGATTTAGGGCAGCCCCAGCATTTT. This codes for CASSVGGDLGQPQHF. The full variable domain, with the rest looked up from reference TRBV9 and TRBJ1-5, is DSGVTQTPKHLITATGQRVTLRCSPRSGDLSVYWYQQSLDQGLQFLIQYYNGEERAKGNILERFSAQQFPDLHSELNLSSLELGDSALYFCASSVGGDLGQPQHFGDGTRLSIL.

This clone was seen just once. The rearrangement uses TRBV4-3 and TRBJ2-1; tentatively, D is TRBD1 or TRBD2 (5 bases each). Germline values: CDR1 LGHNA, CDR2 YSLEER. Trimming took 1 base from V and 6 from J, leaving 22 bases between them. CDR3 length: 18 residues. CDR3 in amino acids: CASSQAKANDRGSNEQFF. In DNA, the CDR3 is TGCGCCAGCAGCCAAGCAAAGGCAAACGACCGGGGCTCCAATGAGCAGTTCTTC.

V usage is TRBV5-1 and J usage is TRBJ1-1; 7 positions match TRBD1. CDR1 is SGHRS and CDR2 is YFSETQ in the germline V gene. The J segment lost 5 bases and the V segment lost 1 base, leaving 17 bases of the junction unmatched. The CDR3 contains 18 residues. The CDR3 spells CASSLFHTYSGGRTEAFF. The CDR3 nucleotides read TGCGCCAGCAGCTTGTTCCATACCTATTCAGGGGGAAGGACTGAAGCTTTCTTT. The full variable domain, in which reference TRBV5-1 and TRBJ1-1 provide the parts outside the CDR3, is KAGVTQTPRYLIKTRGQQVTLSCSPISGHRSVSWYQQTPGQGLQFLFEYFSETQRNKGNFPGRFSGRQFSNSRSEMNVSTLELGDSALYLCASSLFHTYSGGRTEAFFGQGTRLTVV.

The chain uses TRBV5-8 and TRBJ2-6; 8 nucleotides align to TRBD1. Germline CDR1 reads SGHTS; CDR2 reads YDEGEE. Trimming cost V 0 bases and J 4 bases; bases outside gene matches: 12. The CDR3 extends over 19 amino acids. Written as DNA, the CDR3 is TGTGCCAGCAGCTTGGTGTTGGCCAGGGGGCCCACGGGGGCCAACGTCCTGACTTTC. This encodes CASSLVLARGPTGANVLTF.

The rearrangement joins TRBV28 to TRBJ2-1; TRBD2 matches 13 bases. This CDR3 spans 15 amino acids. Per the germline V gene, CDR1 is MDHEN and CDR2 is SYDVKM. V shed 6 bases and J 4 bases; nucleotides not matched to a gene: 3. The CDR3 loop reads CASSSTSGGYNEQFF. The CDR3 DNA is TGTGCCAGCAGCTCGACTAGCGGGGGGTACAATGAGCAGTTCTTC. The full variable domain, its missing parts supplied by reference TRBV28 and TRBJ2-1, is DVKVTQSSRYLVKRTGEKVFLECVQDMDHENMFWYRQDPGLGLRLIYFSYDVKMKEKGDIPEGYSVSREKKERFSLILESASTNQTSMYLCASSSTSGGYNEQFFGPGTRLTVL.

The V call is TRBV19, the J call TRBJ1-5; tentatively, D is TRBD1 (6 bases). CDR1 is LNHDA and CDR2 is SQIVND in the germline V gene (reference sequence). The CDR3 runs to 15 residues. The V end was cut by 6 bases, the J end by 0 bases, with 12 bases between. The CDR3 sequence is CASRNGGHSNQPQHF. Written as DNA, the CDR3 is TGTGCCAGTAGAAATGGGGGACATAGCAATCAGCCCCAGCATTTT.

The chain recombines TRBV6-1 with TRBJ2-1, with unresolved D. The length of the CDR3 is 17 residues. Trimming shortened V by 2 bases and J by 0 bases, and 14 bases separated the two germline ends. Germline lookup yields CDR1 MNHNS and CDR2 SASEGT. CDR3 in amino acids: CASSETHEASSYNEQFF. The CDR3 nucleotides read TGTGCCAGCAGTGAAACCCACGAAGCCAGCTCCTACAATGAGCAGTTCTTC.

The chain joins TRBV4-1 to TRBJ2-1; D ambiguous. This CDR3 is 11 amino acids long. CDR1 and CDR2 from the germline V gene are MGHRA and YSYEKL. Trimming stripped 4 bases from V and 10 bases from J, with 8 bases between. In nucleotides, the CDR3 is TGCGCCAGCAGCCGAAGCGACGAGCAGTTCTTC. Translation gives CASSRSDEQFF.

The J gene is TRBJ1-2, the V gene TRBV9; a possible D gene is TRBD1 (6 bases). The germline V gene encodes CDR1 SGDLS and CDR2 YYNGEE. V dropped 0 bases and J dropped 4 bases, with 10 bases sitting between them. There are 14 residues in the CDR3. The CDR3: CASSVVGGPYGYTF. In DNA, the CDR3 is TGTGCCAGCAGCGTAGTGGGGGGCCCCTATGGCTACACCTTC.

This clone came up a few times. DNA for the CDR3: TGTGCCAGCAGCGTAGGTGTAACCGCCAATACTCCCTACAATGAGCAGTTCTTC. It encodes CASSVGVTANTPYNEQFF. This chain links TRBV9 with TRBJ2-1; D remains unclear. Germline CDR1 is SGDLS and CDR2 is YYNGEE. V lost 0 bases, J lost 2 bases, and 18 bases lay in between. The CDR3 has 18 residues.

CDR3 sequence (DNA): TGTGCCAGCAGCCAAGATTGGTCGGGACTAGCGGAGACCCAGTACTTC. Its protein product is CASSQDWSGLAETQYF. The chain uses TRBV4-2 and TRBJ2-5, with 10 bases that match TRBD2. V was clipped by 0 bases and J by 5 bases; unmatched bases: 6. Per germline, CDR1 LGHNA and CDR2 YNFKEQ. This CDR3 is built from 16 residues.

This clone appeared a few times. The gene calls are TRBV7-9 and TRBJ1-1; no reliable D call. The length of the CDR3 is 14 residues. V was shortened by 5 bases and J by 2 bases, with 12 bases between the two germline ends. Germline V gene sequence: CDR1 SEHNR, CDR2 FQNEAQ (reference sequence). CDR3: CASSPRAQNTEAFF. In nucleotides, the CDR3 is TGTGCCAGCAGCCCCCGGGCCCAAAACACTGAAGCTTTCTTT.

The gene calls are TRBV13 and TRBJ2-1; 7 positions match TRBD1. Germline V gene data show CDR1 as PRHDT and CDR2 as FYEKMQ (reference sequence). V lost 5 bases and J lost 3; bases outside the gene matches: 7. The CDR3 is 15 residues long. The CDR3 region is CASSLRQGVYNEQFF. Written as DNA, the CDR3 is TGTGCCAGCAGCCTACGACAGGGAGTCTACAATGAGCAGTTCTTC. Full variable domain (outside the CDR3, taken from reference TRBV13 and TRBJ2-1): AAGVIQSPRHLIKEKRETATLKCYPIPRHDTVYWYQQGPGQDPQFLISFYEKMQSDKGSIPDRFSAQQFSDYHSELNMSSLELGDSALYFCASSLRQGVYNEQFFGPGTRLTVL.

This chain uses TRBV19 with TRBJ2-4; D unclear. Germline-derived CDR1 and CDR2 are LNHDA and SQIVND (reference sequence). This CDR3 contains 16 residues. V shed 5 bases and J shed 0 bases, with 14 bases lying between them. The chain's CDR3 is CASSPLQARAKNIQYF. CDR3 coding DNA: TGTGCCAGTAGTCCCCTGCAAGCGAGAGCCAAAAACATTCAGTACTTC.

V is TRBV7-9 and J is TRBJ1-2; TRBD1 agrees at 10 bases. The germline V gene has CDR1 SEHNR and CDR2 FQNEAQ (reference sequence). The J segment lost 8 bases and the V segment lost 6 bases, leaving 6 bases of the junction unmatched. The CDR3 contains 13 residues. CDR3 residues: CASRRTGGGGYTF. The CDR3 DNA reads as TGTGCCAGCAGAAGGACAGGGGGGGGAGGCTACACCTTC.

The chain has TRBV10-3 and TRBJ2-5; 9 bases are shared with TRBD2. The junction had 18 bases not matched to a gene; V was cut back by 5 bases and J by 5 bases. CDR1 and CDR2 (germline): ENHRY, SYGVKD. The CDR3 runs to 18 residues. CDR3 sequence reads: CAISRPSLVRGGAETQYF. Written as DNA, the CDR3 is TGTGCCATCAGTCGTCCATCTTTAGTGCGGGGGGGGGCGGAGACCCAGTACTTC.

This chain connects TRBV15 to TRBJ2-7, with D possibly TRBD1 on 6 matching bases. The germline V and J ends were trimmed by 8 bases and 2 bases, with 13 bases remaining between them. CDR3 length: 13 residues. Germline lookup yields CDR1 LNHNV and CDR2 YYDKDF (reference sequence). In DNA form, the CDR3 reads TGTGCCACCCGGGACACTGGCACCTACGAGCAGTACTTC. It encodes CATRDTGTYEQYF.

The rearrangement uses TRBV6-1 and TRBJ2-7; D tentatively reads TRBD1 or TRBD2 (5 bases each). CDR1 and CDR2 (germline): MNHNS, SASEGT. V shed 3 bases and J shed 0 bases, with 9 bases lying between them. The CDR3 spans 14 residues. The CDR3 here is CASSDRDGSYEQYF. The CDR3 bases are TGTGCCAGCAGTGACCGGGACGGCTCCTACGAGCAGTACTTC.